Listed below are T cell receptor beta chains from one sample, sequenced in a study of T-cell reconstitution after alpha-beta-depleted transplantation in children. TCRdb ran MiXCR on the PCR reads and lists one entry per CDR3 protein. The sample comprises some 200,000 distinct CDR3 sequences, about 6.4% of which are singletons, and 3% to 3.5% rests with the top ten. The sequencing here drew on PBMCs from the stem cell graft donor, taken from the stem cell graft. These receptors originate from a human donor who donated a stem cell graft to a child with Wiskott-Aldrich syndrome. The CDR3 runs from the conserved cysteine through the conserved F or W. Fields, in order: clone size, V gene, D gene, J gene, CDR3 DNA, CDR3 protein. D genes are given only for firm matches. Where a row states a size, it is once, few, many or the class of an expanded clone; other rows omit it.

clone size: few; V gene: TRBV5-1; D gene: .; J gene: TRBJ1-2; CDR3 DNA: TGCGCCAGCAGTCCTCCCTATACAGGTTCTGGCTACACCTTC; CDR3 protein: CASSPPYTGSGYTF
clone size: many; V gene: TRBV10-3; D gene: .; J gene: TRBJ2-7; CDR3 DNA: TGTGCCATCAGTGACCCCTCCGGCGGTCGCTCCTACGAGCAGTACTTC; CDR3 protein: CAISDPSGGRSYEQYF
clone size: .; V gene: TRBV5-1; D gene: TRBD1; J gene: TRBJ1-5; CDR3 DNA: TGCGCCAGCAGCTTGGGAACAGGGGGCTTCGATCAGCCCCAGCATTTT; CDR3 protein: CASSLGTGGFDQPQHF
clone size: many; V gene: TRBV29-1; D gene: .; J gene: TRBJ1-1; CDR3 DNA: TGCAGCGTTCAGGTAGGGGGGGTGAACACTGAAGCTTTCTTT; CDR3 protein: CSVQVGGVNTEAFF
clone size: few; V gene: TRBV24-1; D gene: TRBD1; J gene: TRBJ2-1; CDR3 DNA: TGTGCCACCAGTGATTCTTTACTGGGACAGGTACGGTTCTTC; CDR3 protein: CATSDSLLGQVRFF
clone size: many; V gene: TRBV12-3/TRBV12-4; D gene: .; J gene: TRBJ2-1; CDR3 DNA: TGTGCCAGCGGGAGGACAGGTACGAACAATGAGCAGTTCTTC; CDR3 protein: CASGRTGTNNEQFF
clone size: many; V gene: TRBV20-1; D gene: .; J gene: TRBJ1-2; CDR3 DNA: TGCAGTGCTCCGGGCAGTAACTATGGCTACACCTTC; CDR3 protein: CSAPGSNYGYTF
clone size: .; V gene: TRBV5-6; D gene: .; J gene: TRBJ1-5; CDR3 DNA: TGTGCCAGCAGTGCCCAGGGAGTGGATCAGCCCCAGCATTTT; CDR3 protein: CASSAQGVDQPQHF
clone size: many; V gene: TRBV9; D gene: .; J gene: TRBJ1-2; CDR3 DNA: TGTGCCAGCAGCGTAGAGCCTGACCACGTTCCTGGCTACACCTTC; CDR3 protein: CASSVEPDHVPGYTF
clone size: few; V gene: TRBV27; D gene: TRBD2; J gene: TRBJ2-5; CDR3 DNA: TGTGCCAGCAGTTTTGGGACTAGAGAGGGGGAGACCCAGTACTTC; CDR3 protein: CASSFGTREGETQYF
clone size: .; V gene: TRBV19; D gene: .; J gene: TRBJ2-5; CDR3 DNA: TGTGCCAGTAGCGGGTTACCCGAGCGAGAGACCCAGTACTTC; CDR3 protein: CASSGLPERETQYF
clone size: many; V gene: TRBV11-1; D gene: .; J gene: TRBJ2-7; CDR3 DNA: TGTGCCAGCAGCCTAGGTTCCGGCGGAGCGGGCTTTCCTCCTAGCGAGCAGTACTTC; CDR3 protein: CASSLGSGGAGFPPSEQYF
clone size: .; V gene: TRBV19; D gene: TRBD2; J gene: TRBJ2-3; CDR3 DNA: TGTGCCAGTACTGCGGGAGCCACGGCAGATACGCAGTATTTT; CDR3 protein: CASTAGATADTQYF
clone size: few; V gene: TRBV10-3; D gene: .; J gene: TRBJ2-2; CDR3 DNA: TGTACCATCAGCTGGCGGGTCGGGCCCGGGGAGCTGTTTTTT; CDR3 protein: CTISWRVGPGELFF
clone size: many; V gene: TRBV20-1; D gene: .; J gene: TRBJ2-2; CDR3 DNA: TGCAGTGCGACCGGACCTCCCGGGGAGCTGTTTTTT; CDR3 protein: CSATGPPGELFF
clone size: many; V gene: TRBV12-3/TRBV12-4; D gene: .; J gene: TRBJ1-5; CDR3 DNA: TGTGCCAGCACCAGAAAACGGGGCAATCAGCCCCAGCATTTT; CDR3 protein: CASTRKRGNQPQHF